This paragraph reports one TCR beta chain. Antigen unknown. The entry originates in a study of cytomegalovirus exposure and HLA in healthy donors. Study-level results: Immune exposure information available was restricted to CMV serostatus.

V dropped 2 bases and J dropped 7; count of bases not matched to a gene: 5. From germline, CDR1 is MNHEY and CDR2 SVGAGI. This CDR3 has 15 residues. Researchers ran the PCR with 60 Vbeta and 13 Jbeta primers. Sequencing was performed with immunoSEQ multiplex PCR; in TCRdb, only in-frame clones are kept and a portion is missing. The sample is made up of nearly 200,000 clones, and the top ten hold 0.7% to 0.8% of it. The chain employs TRBV6-5 and TRBJ2-1; TRBD1 aligns across 10 bases. The clonotype originates from a boy younger than 18 in good health and CMV-seronegative. Source material: PBMCs. The CDR3 reads CASSYGGQGVNEQFF. CDR3 DNA sequence: TGTGCCAGCAGTTACGGCGGACAGGGGGTGAATGAGCAGTTCTTC.